One and the same sample provided the 10 T cell receptor beta chains below, sequenced in a study of shared clonotypes between healthy human individuals. Here immunoSEQ multiplex PCR was the method, and the copy in TCRdb shows in-frame clones only, minus some. The table lists about a million clones, roughly 80% of them singletons. The sample was memory CD4+ T cells sorted from blood. Subset in this sample: CD45RA-negative fraction. The receptors here all came from a man younger than 35 in good health.

Details on this clone: This specimen includes other DNA sequences encoding the same CDR3. The chain employs TRBV30 and TRBJ1-5; D ambiguous. The CDR3 is made up of 13 amino acids. Germline V CDR1 and CDR2: GTSNPN, SVGIG (reference sequence). Between the trimmed V and J ends, which lost 0 bases and 5 bases, there was a span of 8 bases. The CDR3 region has the DNA TGTGCCTGGAGTGTAGGGTCTGATCAGCCCCAGCATTTT. Residues: CAWSVGSDQPQHF.

The V and J genes are TRBV6-1 and TRBJ1-2; D unresolved. V shed 1 base and J shed 1 base, with 13 bases lying between them. The CDR3 contains 16 residues. From germline, CDR1 is MNHNS and CDR2 SASEGT. The CDR3 loop reads CASSEGRPTFNYGYTF. The CDR3 DNA sequence: TGTGCCAGCAGTGAAGGTCGACCAACCTTTAACTATGGCTACACCTTC.

The V and J genes are TRBV9 and TRBJ2-5; possibly TRBD2 for D (6 bases). This CDR3 spans 15 amino acids. Trimming cost V 0 bases and J 2 bases, with 11 bases left between them. Germline V CDR1 and CDR2: SGDLS, YYNGEE. CDR3 sequence: CASSVGVAEQETQYF. The CDR3 region has the DNA TGTGCCAGCAGCGTAGGAGTAGCGGAACAAGAGACCCAGTACTTC.

The chain combines TRBV11-2 with TRBJ1-4; perhaps TRBD1 as D (5 bases). Trimming shortened V by 10 bases and J by 7 bases, and 16 bases separated the two germline ends. Germline lookup yields CDR1 SGHAT and CDR2 FQNNGV. This CDR3 is built from 13 residues. The CDR3 protein is CATSRGIIEKLFF. CDR3 coding DNA: TGTGCCACCTCGCGGGGGATAATTGAAAAACTGTTTTTT.

This clone has a count of ten or more. This sample includes further DNA sequences coding for the same CDR3. The V and J genes are TRBV5-4 and TRBJ2-5, with D unresolved. The CDR3 contains 13 residues. The V and J ends lost 0 bases and 5 bases respectively, with 8 bases between them. CDR1 SGHNT and CDR2 YYREEE come from the germline V gene (reference sequence). CDR3 in amino acids: CASSLGPRETQYF. The DNA for the CDR3 is TGTGCCAGCAGCTTGGGACCGAGGGAGACCCAGTACTTC. Based on the CDR3 plus reference TRBV5-4 and TRBJ2-5, the full variable domain is ETGVTQSPTHLIKTRGQQVTLRCSSQSGHNTVSWYQQALGQGPQFIFQYYREEENGRGNFPPRFSGLQFPNYSSELNVNALELDDSALYLCASSLGPRETQYFGPGTRLLVL.

As regards this clone: An end of the junction differs from the germline gene, which may be a read error. This chain joins TRBV5-8 and TRBJ2-4; 8 nucleotides match TRBD2. This CDR3 has 15 amino acids. Germline V CDR1 and CDR2: SGHTS, YDEGEE. The chain's CDR3 is CASRLGLGEKNIQYF. CDR3 in DNA: TGTGCCAGCAGATTGGGACTAGGAGAAAAAAACATTCAGTACTTC.

This CDR3 reads CASSLAAGWGTEAFF. The CDR3 region has the DNA TGCGCCAGCAGCTTGGCCGCAGGTTGGGGGACTGAAGCTTTCTTT. The J gene is TRBJ1-1, the V gene TRBV5-1, with a possible D match to TRBD1 (5 bases). V was shortened by 0 bases and J by 5 bases, with 14 bases between the two germline ends. Germline CDR1 is SGHRS and CDR2 is YFSETQ. CDR3 size: 15 residues.

The chain has TRBV30 and TRBJ1-1; perhaps TRBD1 as D (6 bases). The V and J ends lost 5 bases and 2 bases respectively, with 15 bases between them. Germline loops: CDR1 GTSNPN, CDR2 SVGIG (reference sequence). This CDR3 has 14 amino acids. The CDR3 protein is CAWAVGGPNTEAFF. For the CDR3, the DNA is TGTGCCTGGGCCGTTGGGGGCCCCAACACTGAAGCTTTCTTT.

The J gene is TRBJ2-4, the V gene TRBV4-1; the match to TRBD2 covers 9 bases. The CDR3 has 18 residues. The V gene end was trimmed by 1 base and the J gene end by 4 bases; junction bases not matched to a gene: 11. In germline, CDR1 is MGHRA, CDR2 YSYEKL. The CDR3 spells CASSQGVVSGREKNIQYF. The CDR3 DNA reads TGCGCCAGCAGCCAAGGGGTGGTTAGCGGGAGAGAAAAAAACATTCAGTACTTC.

CDR3 sequence reads: CASSLGDSLNNEQFF. The CDR3 region has the DNA TGCGCCAGCAGCTTGGGGGACAGCCTTAACAATGAGCAGTTCTTC. The chain uses TRBV5-1 and TRBJ2-1; TRBD1 matches 7 bases. CDR1 is SGHRS and CDR2 is YFSETQ in the germline V gene. Losses at the gene ends were 0 bases for V and 5 bases for J; bases not matched to a gene: 5. The CDR3 runs to 15 residues.